This T cell receptor beta chain was sequenced for a study of blood T cells in healthy people across ages. Next came a second PCR, run for about 6 to 11 cycles, which used a sample-barcoded 5' primer along with a J-beta primer mix. TCRdb recomputed calls from the 5' RACE reads with MiXCR, one row per CDR3 protein. The data contain roughly 2 million distinct CDR3 sequences, around half of them singletons. Trimming removed 4 bases from V and 4 bases from J; junction bases left unmatched: 11. There are 17 residues in the CDR3. Germline CDR1 is SGDLS and CDR2 is YYNGEE. This chain connects TRBV9 to TRBJ2-1; TRBD1 matches at 10 bases. The origin of this receptor is a middle-aged woman in good health. Sequenced material: blood. Here the CDR3 DNA reads TGTGCCAGCAGCCCAACAACCGGGACAGGGGCTTACAATGAGCAGTTCTTC. It encodes CASSPTTGTGAYNEQFF.